Reported below is one T cell receptor beta chain. The sample is drawn from a study of blood T cell repertoires in COVID-19. CDR1 and CDR2 (germline): SGHVS, FQNEAQ. Trimming cost V 8 bases and J 1 base, with 14 bases left between them. CDR3 length: 14 amino acids. The protocol was immunoSEQ multiplex PCR, while the TCRdb copy is restricted to in-frame clones and leaves out a portion. The sample holds about 210,000 clones; roughly 80% are singletons and the top ten take about 2.5%. The source of this sequence is a woman aged 40 to 49 with active or convalescent COVID-19. The chain has TRBV7-8 and TRBJ1-1, with D tentatively TRBD1 (6 bases). The sample consisted of peripheral blood. The DNA of the CDR3 is TGTGCCAGCGGGAGGGGGAACGCGAACACTGAAGCTTTCTTT. This codes for CASGRGNANTEAFF.